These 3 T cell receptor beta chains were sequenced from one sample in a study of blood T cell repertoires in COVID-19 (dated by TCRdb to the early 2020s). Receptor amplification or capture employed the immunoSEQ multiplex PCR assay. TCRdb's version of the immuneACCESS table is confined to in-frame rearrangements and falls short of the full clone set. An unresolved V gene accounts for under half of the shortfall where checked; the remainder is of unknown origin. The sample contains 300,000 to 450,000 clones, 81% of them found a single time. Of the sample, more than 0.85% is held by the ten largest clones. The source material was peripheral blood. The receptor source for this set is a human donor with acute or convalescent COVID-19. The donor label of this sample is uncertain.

For the CDR3, the DNA is TGTGCCAGCAGCCCGGCCGGCGGACAGCCGAACACTGAAGCTTTCTTT. This sequence encodes CASSPAGGQPNTEAFF. V usage is TRBV7-2 and J usage is TRBJ1-1; tentatively, D is TRBD1 (6 bases). CDR3 length: 16 residues. Germline lookup yields CDR1 SGHTA and CDR2 FQGNSA. V was pared by 5 bases and J by 1 base, with 17 bases between. The complete variable domain, with remaining parts taken from reference TRBV7-2 and TRBJ1-1, reads GAGVSQSPSNKVTEKGKDVELRCDPISGHTALYWYRQSLGQGLEFLIYFQGNSAPDKSGLPSDRFSAERTGGSVSTLTIQRTQQEDSAVYLCASSPAGGQPNTEAFFGQGTRLTVV.

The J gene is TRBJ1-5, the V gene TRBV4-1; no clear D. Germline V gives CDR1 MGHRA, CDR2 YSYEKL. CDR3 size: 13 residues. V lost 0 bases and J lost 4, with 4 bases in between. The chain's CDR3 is CASSQDRNQPQHF. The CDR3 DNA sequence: TGCGCCAGCAGCCAAGACAGGAATCAGCCCCAGCATTTT.

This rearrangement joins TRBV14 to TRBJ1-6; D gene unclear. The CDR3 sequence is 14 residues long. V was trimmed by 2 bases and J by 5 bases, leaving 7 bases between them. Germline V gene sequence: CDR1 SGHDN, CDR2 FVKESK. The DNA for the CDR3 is TGTGCCAGCAGCCAAAATTTCGATAATTCACCCCTCCACTTT. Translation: CASSQNFDNSPLHF. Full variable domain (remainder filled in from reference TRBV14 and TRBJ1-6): EAGVTQFPSHSVIEKGQTVTLRCDPISGHDNLYWYRRVMGKEIKFLLHFVKESKQDESGMPNNRFLAERTGGTYSTLKVQPAELEDSGVYFCASSQNFDNSPLHFGNGTRLTVT.